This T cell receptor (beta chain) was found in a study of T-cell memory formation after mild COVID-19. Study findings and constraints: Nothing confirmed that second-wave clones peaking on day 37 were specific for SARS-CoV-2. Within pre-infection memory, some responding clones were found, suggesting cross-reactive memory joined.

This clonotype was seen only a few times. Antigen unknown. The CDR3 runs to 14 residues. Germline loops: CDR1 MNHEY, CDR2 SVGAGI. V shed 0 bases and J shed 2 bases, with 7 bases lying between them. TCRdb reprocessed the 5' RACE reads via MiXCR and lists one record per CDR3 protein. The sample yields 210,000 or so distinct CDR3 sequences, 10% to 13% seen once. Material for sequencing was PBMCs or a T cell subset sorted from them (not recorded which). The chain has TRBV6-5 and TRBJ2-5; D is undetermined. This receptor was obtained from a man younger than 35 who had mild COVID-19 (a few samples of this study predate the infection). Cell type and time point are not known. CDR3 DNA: TGTGCCAGCAGTTACTCGAGGTCGCAAGAGACCCAGTACTTC. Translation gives CASSYSRSQETQYF.